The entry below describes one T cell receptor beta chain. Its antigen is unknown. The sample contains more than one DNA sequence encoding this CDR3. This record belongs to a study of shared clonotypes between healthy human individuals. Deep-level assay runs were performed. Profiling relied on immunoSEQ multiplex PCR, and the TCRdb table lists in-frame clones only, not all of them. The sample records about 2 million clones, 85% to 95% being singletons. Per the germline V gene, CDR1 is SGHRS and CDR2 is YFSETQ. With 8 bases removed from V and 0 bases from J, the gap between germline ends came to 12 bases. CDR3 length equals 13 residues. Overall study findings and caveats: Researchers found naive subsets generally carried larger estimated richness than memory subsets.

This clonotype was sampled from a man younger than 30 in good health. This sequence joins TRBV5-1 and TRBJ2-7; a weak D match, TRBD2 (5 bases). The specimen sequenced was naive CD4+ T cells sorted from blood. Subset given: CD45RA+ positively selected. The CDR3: CASSPGSSYEQYF. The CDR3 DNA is TGCGCCAGTTCTCCGGGATCCTCCTACGAGCAGTACTTC.